This entry features one TCR beta chain sequence. The data were taken from a study of control samples from healthy donors and cancer patients. The method was immunoSEQ multiplex PCR; TCRdb's version includes in-frame clones alone and lacks a portion of them. The sample lists under 85,000 clones, around 83% occurring once. V trimming: 2 bases; J trimming: 8 bases; junction bases outside the gene matches: 10. Germline CDR1 and CDR2: ENHRY and SYGVKD. The CDR3 sequence is 17 residues long. The specimen was PBMCs. The TCR comes from a man aged 55-75 years with head and neck cancer. The chain links TRBV10-3 to TRBJ2-1, with 12 bases matching TRBD2. The CDR3 region has the DNA TGTGCCATCAGTGAGAGGGCTAGCGGGAGGGCCAGGGATGAGCAGTTCTTC. As protein: CAISERASGRARDEQFF.